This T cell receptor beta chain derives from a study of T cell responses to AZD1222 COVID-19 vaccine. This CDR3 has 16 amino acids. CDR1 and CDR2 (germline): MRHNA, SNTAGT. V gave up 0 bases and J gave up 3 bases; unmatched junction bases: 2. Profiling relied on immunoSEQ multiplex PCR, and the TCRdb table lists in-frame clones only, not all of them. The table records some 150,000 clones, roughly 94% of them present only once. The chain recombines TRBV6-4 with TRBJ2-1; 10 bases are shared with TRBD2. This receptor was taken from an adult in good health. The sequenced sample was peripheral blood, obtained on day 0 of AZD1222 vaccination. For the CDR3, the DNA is TGTGCCAGCAGTGACTCGGCTAGCGGGGGCTACAATGAGCAGTTCTTC. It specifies CASSDSASGGYNEQFF.